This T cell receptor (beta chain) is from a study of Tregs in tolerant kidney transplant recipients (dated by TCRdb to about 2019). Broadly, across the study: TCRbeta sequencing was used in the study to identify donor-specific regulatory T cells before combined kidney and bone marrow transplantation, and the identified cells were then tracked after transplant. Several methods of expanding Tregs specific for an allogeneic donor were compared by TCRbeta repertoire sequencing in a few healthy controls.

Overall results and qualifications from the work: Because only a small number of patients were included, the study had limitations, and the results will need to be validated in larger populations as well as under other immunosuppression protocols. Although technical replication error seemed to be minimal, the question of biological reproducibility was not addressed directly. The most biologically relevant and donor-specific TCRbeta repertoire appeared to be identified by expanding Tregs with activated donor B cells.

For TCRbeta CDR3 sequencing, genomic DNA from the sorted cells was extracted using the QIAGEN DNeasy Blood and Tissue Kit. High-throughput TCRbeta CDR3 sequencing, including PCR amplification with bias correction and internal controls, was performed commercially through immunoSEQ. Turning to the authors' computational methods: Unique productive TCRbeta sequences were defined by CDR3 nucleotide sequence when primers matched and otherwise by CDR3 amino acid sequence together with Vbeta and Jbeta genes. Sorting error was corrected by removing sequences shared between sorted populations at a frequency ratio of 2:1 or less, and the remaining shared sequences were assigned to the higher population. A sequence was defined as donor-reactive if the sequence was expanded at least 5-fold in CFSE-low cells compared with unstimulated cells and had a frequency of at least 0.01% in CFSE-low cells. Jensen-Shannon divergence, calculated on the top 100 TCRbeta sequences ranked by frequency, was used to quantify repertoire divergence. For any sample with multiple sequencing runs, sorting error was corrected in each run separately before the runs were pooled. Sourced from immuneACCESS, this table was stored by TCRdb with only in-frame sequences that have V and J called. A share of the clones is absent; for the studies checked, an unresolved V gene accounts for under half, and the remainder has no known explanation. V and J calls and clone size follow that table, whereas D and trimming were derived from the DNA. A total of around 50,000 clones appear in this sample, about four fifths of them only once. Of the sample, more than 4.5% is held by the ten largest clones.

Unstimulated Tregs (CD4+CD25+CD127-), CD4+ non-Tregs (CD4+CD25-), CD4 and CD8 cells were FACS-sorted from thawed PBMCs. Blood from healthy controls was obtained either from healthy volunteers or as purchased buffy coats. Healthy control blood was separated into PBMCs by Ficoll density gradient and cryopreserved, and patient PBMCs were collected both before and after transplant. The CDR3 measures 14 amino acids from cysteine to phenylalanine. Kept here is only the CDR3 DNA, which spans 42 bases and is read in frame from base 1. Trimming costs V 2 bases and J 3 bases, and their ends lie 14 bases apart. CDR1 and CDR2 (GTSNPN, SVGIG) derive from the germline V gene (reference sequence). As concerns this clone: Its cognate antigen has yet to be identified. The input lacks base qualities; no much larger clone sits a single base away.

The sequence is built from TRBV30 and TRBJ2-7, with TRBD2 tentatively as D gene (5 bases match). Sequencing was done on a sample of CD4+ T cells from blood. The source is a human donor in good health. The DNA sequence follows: TGTGCCTGGAGTCCCCAGAGACTAAGCTACGAGCAGTACTTC. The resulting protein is CAWSPQRLSYEQYF.